A single sample gave rise to the 8 T cell receptor beta chains below, sequenced in a study of blood T cell repertoires in COVID-19. TCRdb's table, derived via immunoSEQ multiplex PCR, lists solely in-frame clones and lacks some. The repertoire includes over 20,000 clones, about 90% of them detected once, and 15% to 20% sits in the top ten. Sequences were obtained from peripheral blood. These receptors originate from a man aged 65 to 85 with acute or convalescent COVID-19.

The chain couples TRBV12-5 to TRBJ2-1; 10 bases are a match to TRBD2. Germline V lookup: CDR1 LGHNT, CDR2 FRNRAP. This CDR3 is 13 amino acids long. V lost 9 bases to trimming and J lost 8 bases; unmatched junction nucleotides: 7. The CDR3 region is CASVGTSDHEQFF. In DNA, the CDR3 is TGTGCTAGCGTAGGGACTAGCGATCATGAGCAGTTCTTC.

The chain has TRBV7-3 and TRBJ1-4; a possible D gene is TRBD1 (6 bases). Trimming shortened V by 2 bases and J by 2 bases, and 12 bases separated the two germline ends. This CDR3 comprises 16 residues. Germline V lookup: CDR1 SGHTA, CDR2 FQGTGA. CDR3 nucleotides: TGTGCCAGCAGCTTAGGGACAACCCTCACTAATGAAAAACTGTTTTTT. Translating it yields CASSLGTTLTNEKLFF.

V and J are TRBV19 and TRBJ2-1; 9 nucleotides line up with TRBD2. The CDR3 totals 18 residues. The J segment lost 0 bases and the V segment lost 1 base, leaving 7 bases of the junction unmatched. The V gene's germline CDR1 is LNHDA and CDR2 SQIVND (reference sequence). The CDR3 loop is CASSIGTSVIVSYNEQFF. The CDR3 DNA reads as TGTGCCAGTAGTATAGGGACTAGCGTTATCGTCTCCTACAATGAGCAGTTCTTC.

The rearrangement links TRBV7-8 to TRBJ1-6; weak D call: TRBD1 (5 bases). The germline gives CDR1 SGHVS, CDR2 FQNEAQ. This CDR3 is 15 amino acids long. Trimming stripped 0 bases from V and 7 bases from J, with 10 bases between. The DNA of the CDR3 is TGTGCCAGCAGCTTAGCGCAAAGGGGCAATTCACCCCTCCACTTT. It specifies CASSLAQRGNSPLHF.

This clone appeared a single time. The chain recombines TRBV7-2 with TRBJ2-2, with TRBD2 as a possible D gene (6 bases). This CDR3 spans 17 amino acids. Germline assignment: CDR1 SGHTA and CDR2 FQGNSA. The germline V and J ends were trimmed by 6 bases and 6 bases, with 23 bases remaining between them. CDR3 sequence (DNA): TGTGCCAGCAGACCTCCCCAGGGCGCGGGAAGGGCCGGGGAGCTGTTTTTT. Protein: CASRPPQGAGRAGELFF.

The rearrangement uses TRBV18 and TRBJ2-3, with unresolved D. The CDR3 spans 14 residues. V lost 0 bases to trimming and J lost 8 bases, with 12 bases between them. CDR1 and CDR2 (germline): KGHSH, LQKENI. The CDR3, as DNA: TGTGCCAGCTCACCACCGATCGATGGCGGTACGCAGTATTTT. It yields the protein CASSPPIDGGTQYF. Drawing the rest from reference TRBV18 and TRBJ2-3, the complete variable domain is NAGVMQNPRHLVRRRGQEARLRCSPMKGHSHVYWYRQLPEEGLKFMVYLQKENIIDESGMPKERFSAEFPKEGPSILRIQQVVRGDSAAYFCASSPPIDGGTQYFGPGTRLTVL.

The chain links TRBV29-1 to TRBJ1-1; 7 nucleotides line up with TRBD1. J gave up 2 bases and V 4 bases, and 4 bases lay outside the gene matches. Germline CDR1 and CDR2: SQVTM and ANQGSEA. This CDR3 contains 13 residues. The CDR3 loop reads CSVGRGSNTEAFF. DNA for the CDR3: TGCAGCGTTGGCAGGGGGAGCAACACTGAAGCTTTCTTT.

This chain links TRBV4-1 with TRBJ2-5, with 7 bases lining up with TRBD1. This CDR3 has 15 residues. V trimming: 2 bases; J trimming: 0 bases; junction bases outside the gene matches: 3. CDR1 MGHRA and CDR2 YSYEKL come from the germline V gene. The CDR3 bases are TGCGCCAGCAGCCAAACGGGACAGCACCAAGAGACCCAGTACTTC. It encodes CASSQTGQHQETQYF.